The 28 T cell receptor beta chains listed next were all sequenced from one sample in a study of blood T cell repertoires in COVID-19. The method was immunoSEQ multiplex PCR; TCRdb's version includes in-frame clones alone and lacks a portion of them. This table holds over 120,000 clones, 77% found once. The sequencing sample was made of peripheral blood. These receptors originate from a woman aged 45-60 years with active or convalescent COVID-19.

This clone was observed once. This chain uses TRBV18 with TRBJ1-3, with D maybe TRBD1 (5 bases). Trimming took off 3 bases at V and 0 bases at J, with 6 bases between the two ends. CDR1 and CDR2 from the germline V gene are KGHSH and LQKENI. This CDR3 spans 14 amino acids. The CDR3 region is CASSPTGSGNTIYF. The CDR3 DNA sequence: TGTGCCAGCTCACCCACAGGCTCTGGAAACACCATATATTTT.

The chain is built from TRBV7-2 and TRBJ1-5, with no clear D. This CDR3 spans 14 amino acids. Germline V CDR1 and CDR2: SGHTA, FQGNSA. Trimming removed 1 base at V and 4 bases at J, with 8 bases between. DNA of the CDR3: TGTGCCAGCAGCTTAGGGAGGACTAATCAGCCCCAGCATTTT. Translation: CASSLGRTNQPQHF.

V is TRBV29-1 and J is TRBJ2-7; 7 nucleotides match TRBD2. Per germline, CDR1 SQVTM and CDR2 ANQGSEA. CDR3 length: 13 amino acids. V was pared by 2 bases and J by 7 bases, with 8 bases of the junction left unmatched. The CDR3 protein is CSVETGLVSEQYF. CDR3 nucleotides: TGCAGCGTTGAAACAGGACTAGTTAGTGAGCAGTACTTC.

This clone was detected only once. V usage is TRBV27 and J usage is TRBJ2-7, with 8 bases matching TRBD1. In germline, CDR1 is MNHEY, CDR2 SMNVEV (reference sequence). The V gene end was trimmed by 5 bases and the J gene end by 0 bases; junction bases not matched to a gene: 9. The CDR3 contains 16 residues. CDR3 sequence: CASSPRQGRISYEQYF. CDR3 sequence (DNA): TGTGCCAGCAGTCCCCGACAGGGGCGCATCTCCTACGAGCAGTACTTC.

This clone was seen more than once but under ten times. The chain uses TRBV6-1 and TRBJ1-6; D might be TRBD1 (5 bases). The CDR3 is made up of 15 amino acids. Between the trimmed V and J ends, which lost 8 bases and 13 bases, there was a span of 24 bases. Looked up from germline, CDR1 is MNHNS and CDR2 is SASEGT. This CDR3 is CASGRSGQGNYPLHF. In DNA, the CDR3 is TGTGCCAGCGGGAGGTCGGGGCAGGGAAATTATCCCCTCCACTTT.

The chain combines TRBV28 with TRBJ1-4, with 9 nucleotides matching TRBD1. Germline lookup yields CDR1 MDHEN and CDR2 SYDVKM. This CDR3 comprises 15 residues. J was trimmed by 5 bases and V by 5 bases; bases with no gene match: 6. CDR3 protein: CASSPGQGKNEKLFF. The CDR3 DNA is TGTGCCAGCAGTCCCGGACAGGGGAAGAATGAAAAACTGTTTTTT.

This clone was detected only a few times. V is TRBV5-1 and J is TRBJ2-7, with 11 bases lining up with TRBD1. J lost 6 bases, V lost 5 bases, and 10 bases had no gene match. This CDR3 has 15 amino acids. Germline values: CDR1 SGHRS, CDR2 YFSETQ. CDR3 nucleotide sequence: TGCGCCAGCAGTTTTGGGTGGGACAGGGGGGTCGAGCAGTACTTC. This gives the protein CASSFGWDRGVEQYF.

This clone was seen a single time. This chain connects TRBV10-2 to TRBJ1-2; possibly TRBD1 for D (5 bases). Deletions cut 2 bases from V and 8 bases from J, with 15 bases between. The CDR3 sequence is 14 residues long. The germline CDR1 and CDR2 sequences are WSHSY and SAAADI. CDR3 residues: CASSEPLRVLGYTF. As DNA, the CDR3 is TGCGCCAGCAGTGAGCCACTCAGGGTTTTGGGCTACACCTTC.

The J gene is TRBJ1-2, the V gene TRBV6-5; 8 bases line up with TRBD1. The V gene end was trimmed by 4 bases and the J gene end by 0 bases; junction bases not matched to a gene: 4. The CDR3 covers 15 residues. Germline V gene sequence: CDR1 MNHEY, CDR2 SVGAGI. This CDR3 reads CASSSWDRTNYGYTF. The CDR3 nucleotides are TGTGCCAGCAGTTCTTGGGACAGGACTAACTATGGCTACACCTTC.

The CDR3 sequence: CASSGLESTQYF. CDR3 in DNA: TGTGCCAGCAGTGGACTAGAGTCGACCCAGTACTTC. The chain combines TRBV2 with TRBJ2-5; tentatively, D is TRBD2 (6 bases). V shed 4 bases and J shed 7 bases, with 10 bases lying between them. Germline CDR1 and CDR2: SNHLY and FYNNEI. CDR3 size: 12 residues.

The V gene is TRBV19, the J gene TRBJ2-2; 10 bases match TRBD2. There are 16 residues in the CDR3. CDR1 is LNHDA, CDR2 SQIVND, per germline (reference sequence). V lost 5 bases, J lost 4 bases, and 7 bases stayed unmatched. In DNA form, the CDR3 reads TGTGCCAGTAGTTCGAGGACTAGCGGAACCACCGGGGAGCTGTTTTTT. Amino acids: CASSSRTSGTTGELFF.

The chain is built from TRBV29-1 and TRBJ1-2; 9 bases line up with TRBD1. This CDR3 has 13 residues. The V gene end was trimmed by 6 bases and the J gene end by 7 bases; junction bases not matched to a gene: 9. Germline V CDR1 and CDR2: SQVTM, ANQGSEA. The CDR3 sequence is CSVDRQGGRGYTF. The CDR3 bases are TGCAGCGTGGACCGACAGGGGGGTCGTGGCTACACCTTC.

Here the CDR3 reads CSVLGGGTDTQYF. The CDR3 nucleotides are TGCAGCGTTCTCGGGGGGGGCACAGATACGCAGTATTTT. V is TRBV29-1 and J is TRBJ2-3, with TRBD2 matching 8 bases. CDR1 is SQVTM and CDR2 is ANQGSEA in the germline V gene. Trimming at V came to 5 bases and at J to 1 base, leaving 2 bases not matched to a gene. The CDR3 loop spans 13 amino acids.

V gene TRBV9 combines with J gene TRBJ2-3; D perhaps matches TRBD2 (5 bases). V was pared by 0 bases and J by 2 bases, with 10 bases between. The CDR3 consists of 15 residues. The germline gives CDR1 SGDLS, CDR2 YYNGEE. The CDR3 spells CASSVGVTNTDTQYF. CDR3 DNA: TGTGCCAGCAGCGTAGGGGTGACTAACACAGATACGCAGTATTTT.

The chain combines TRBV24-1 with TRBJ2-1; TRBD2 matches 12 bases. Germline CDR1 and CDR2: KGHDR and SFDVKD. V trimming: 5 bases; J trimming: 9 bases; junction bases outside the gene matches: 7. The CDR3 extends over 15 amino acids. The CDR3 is CATSAASGGAGEQFF. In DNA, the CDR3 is TGTGCCACCAGTGCGGCTAGCGGGGGGGCGGGTGAGCAGTTCTTC.

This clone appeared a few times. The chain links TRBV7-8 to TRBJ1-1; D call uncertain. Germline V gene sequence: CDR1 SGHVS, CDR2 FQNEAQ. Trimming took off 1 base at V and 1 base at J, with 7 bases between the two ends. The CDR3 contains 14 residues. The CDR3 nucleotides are TGTGCCAGCAGCTTAGTTGGGAGGAACACTGAAGCTTTCTTT. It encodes CASSLVGRNTEAFF.

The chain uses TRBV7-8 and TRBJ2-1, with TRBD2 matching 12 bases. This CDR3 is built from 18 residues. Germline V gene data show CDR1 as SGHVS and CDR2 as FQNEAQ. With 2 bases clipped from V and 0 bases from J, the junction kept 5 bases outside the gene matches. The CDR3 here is CASSLRLAGGGSYNEQFF. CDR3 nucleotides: TGTGCCAGCAGCTTACGGCTAGCGGGGGGGGGCTCCTACAATGAGCAGTTCTTC.

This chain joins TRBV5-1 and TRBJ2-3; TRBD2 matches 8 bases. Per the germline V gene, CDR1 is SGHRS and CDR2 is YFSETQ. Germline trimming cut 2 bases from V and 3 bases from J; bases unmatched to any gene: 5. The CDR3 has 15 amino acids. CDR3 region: CASSFSGVGTDTQYF. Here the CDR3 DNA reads TGCGCCAGCAGCTTTAGCGGGGTTGGGACAGATACGCAGTATTTT.

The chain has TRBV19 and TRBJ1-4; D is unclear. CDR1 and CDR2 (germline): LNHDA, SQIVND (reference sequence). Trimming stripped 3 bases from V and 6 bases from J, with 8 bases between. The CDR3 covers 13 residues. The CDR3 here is CASSMQKDEKLFF. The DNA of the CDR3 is TGTGCCAGTAGTATGCAGAAAGATGAAAAACTGTTTTTT.

CDR3 sequence (DNA): TGTGCCAGCACCAAGGGACTGCCGAATACAGATACGCAGTATTTT. Protein: CASTKGLPNTDTQYF. The chain recombines TRBV9 with TRBJ2-3; a weak D match, TRBD2 (6 bases). The germline V gene encodes CDR1 SGDLS and CDR2 YYNGEE. Trimming cost V 6 bases and J 3 bases, with 17 bases left between them. This CDR3 spans 15 amino acids.

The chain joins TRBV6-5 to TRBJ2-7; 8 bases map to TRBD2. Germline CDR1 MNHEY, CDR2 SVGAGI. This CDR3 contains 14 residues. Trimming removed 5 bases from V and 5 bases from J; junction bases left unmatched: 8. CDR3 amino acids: CASSKSGRSHEQYF. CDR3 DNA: TGTGCCAGCAGTAAGAGCGGGAGATCGCACGAGCAGTACTTC.

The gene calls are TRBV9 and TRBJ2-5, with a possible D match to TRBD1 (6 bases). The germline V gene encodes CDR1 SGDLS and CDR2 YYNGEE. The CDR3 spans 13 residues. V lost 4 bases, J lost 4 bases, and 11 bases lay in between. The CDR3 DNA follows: TGTGCCAGCAGCAGGGGGTCGGGAGAGACCCAGTACTTC. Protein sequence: CASSRGSGETQYF. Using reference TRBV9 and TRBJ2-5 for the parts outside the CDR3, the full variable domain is DSGVTQTPKHLITATGQRVTLRCSPRSGDLSVYWYQQSLDQGLQFLIQYYNGEERAKGNILERFSAQQFPDLHSELNLSSLELGDSALYFCASSRGSGETQYFGPGTRLLVL.

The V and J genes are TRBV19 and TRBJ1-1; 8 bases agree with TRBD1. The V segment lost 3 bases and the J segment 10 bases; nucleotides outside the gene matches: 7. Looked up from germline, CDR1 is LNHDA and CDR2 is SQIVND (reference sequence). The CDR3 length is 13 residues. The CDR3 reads CASSIGQGSLAFF. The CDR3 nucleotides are TGTGCCAGTAGTATCGGACAGGGTTCGCTAGCTTTCTTT.

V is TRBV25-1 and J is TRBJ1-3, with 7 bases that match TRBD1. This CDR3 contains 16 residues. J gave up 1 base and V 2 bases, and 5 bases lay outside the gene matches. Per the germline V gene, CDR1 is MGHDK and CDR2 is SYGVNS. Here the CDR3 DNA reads TGTGCCAGCAGTGAAGTACAGGGGAGATCTGGAAACACCATATATTTT. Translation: CASSEVQGRSGNTIYF.

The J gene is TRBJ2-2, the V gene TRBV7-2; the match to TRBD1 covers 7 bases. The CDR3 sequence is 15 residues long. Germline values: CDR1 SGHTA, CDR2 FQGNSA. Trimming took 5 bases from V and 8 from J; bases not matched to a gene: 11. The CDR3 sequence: CASSPDRKTGGELFF. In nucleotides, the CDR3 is TGTGCCAGCAGCCCCGACCGAAAGACAGGGGGGGAGCTGTTTTTT.

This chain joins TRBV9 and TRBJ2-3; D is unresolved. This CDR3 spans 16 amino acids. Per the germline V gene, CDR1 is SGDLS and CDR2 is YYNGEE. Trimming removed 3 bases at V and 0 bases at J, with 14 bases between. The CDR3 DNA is TGTGCCAGCAGCGCTCAGGTGATCCTAAGCACAGATACGCAGTATTTT. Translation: CASSAQVILSTDTQYF. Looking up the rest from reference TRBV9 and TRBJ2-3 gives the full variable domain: DSGVTQTPKHLITATGQRVTLRCSPRSGDLSVYWYQQSLDQGLQFLIQYYNGEERAKGNILERFSAQQFPDLHSELNLSSLELGDSALYFCASSAQVILSTDTQYFGPGTRLTVL.

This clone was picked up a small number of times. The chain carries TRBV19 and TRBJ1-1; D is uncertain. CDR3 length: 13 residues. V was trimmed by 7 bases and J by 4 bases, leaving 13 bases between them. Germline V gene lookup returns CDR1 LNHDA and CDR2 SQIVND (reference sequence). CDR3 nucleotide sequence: TGTGCCAGTAACTGGGTATCGGGCACTGAAGCTTTCTTT. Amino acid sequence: CASNWVSGTEAFF. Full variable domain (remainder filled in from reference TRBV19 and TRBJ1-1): DGGITQSPKYLFRKEGQNVTLSCEQNLNHDAMYWYRQDPGQGLRLIYYSQIVNDFQKGDIAEGYSVSREKKESFPLTVTSAQKNPTAFYLCASNWVSGTEAFFGQGTRLTVV.

CDR3 sequence: CASSPDVPGGYTF. The CDR3 nucleotides are TGTGCCAGCAGTCCGGACGTCCCGGGAGGCTACACCTTC. The chain employs TRBV2 and TRBJ1-2; D remains ambiguous. The CDR3 is 13 residues long. Germline-derived CDR1 and CDR2 are SNHLY and FYNNEI. Trimming took 5 bases from V and 8 from J, leaving 15 bases between them.